This T cell receptor beta chain appears in the sequencing data of a study of PD-1 blockade in classical Hodgkin lymphoma. Findings and limits, study-wide: In newly diagnosed patients, baseline TCR diversity was reportedly below that of healthy donors. Newly diagnosed and completely responding patients shared comparable baseline diversity. By C4D1, diversity of CD4+ TCRs had risen significantly, whereas that of CD8+ TCRs had not. Exclusion applied to patients who initiated nivolumab less than 1 year following ASCT.

Method: immunoSEQ multiplex PCR; TCRdb's copy keeps in-frame clones and lacks some. The sample shows under 8,500 clones, around four fifths of them seen only once. No patient escaped relapse after autologous stem cell transplantation, and brentuximab vedotin exposure varied. By magnetic negative selection, CD4+ T cells were purified from thawed PBMCs. This clone has just a few counts. What it binds is unknown. Germline V gives CDR1 KGHSH, CDR2 LQKENI. Trimming stripped 2 bases from V and 8 bases from J, with 12 bases between. CDR3 length: 13 residues. This specimen was CD4+ T cells from blood, taken at baseline. This receptor was taken from a human donor with classical Hodgkin lymphoma. This chain uses TRBV18 with TRBJ1-2; D not certain. The CDR3 here is CASSPTTERGYTF. CDR3 DNA sequence: TGTGCCAGCTCACCAACGACCGAGCGGGGCTACACCTTC.